These T cell receptor beta chains were read from a single sample in a study of control samples from healthy donors and cancer patients. This table comes from immunoSEQ multiplex PCR, and its TCRdb copy is limited to in-frame clones, with some not included. This sample has approximately 230,000 clones, with around 79% found just once. Input material: PBMCs. The receptors were sampled from a woman in her sixties or seventies with lung cancer. The CDR3 runs from the conserved cysteine through the conserved F or W. Each record gives: D gene, V gene, J gene, clone size, CDR3 length, CDR3 DNA, CDR3 protein. A D gene is named only where the DNA matches it firmly. Only some rows state a clone size, as once, few, many or a class for expanded clones.

d_gene: TRBD1
v_gene: TRBV18
j_gene: TRBJ2-2
abundance: NA
len: 16
CDR3nt: TGTGCCAGCTCACCAACTCCGGGACAGTACACCGGGGAGCTGTTTTTT
CDR3aa: CASSPTPGQYTGELFF

d_gene: TRBD1
v_gene: TRBV6-5
j_gene: TRBJ1-4
abundance: NA
len: 14
CDR3nt: TGTGCCAGCATCCCGACAGGGGGCGAAGAAAAACTGTTTTTT
CDR3aa: CASIPTGGEEKLFF

d_gene: NA
v_gene: TRBV5-1
j_gene: TRBJ2-7
abundance: once
len: 13
CDR3nt: TGCGCCAGCAGCTTGGATCCCGCGGGGGAGCAGTACTTC
CDR3aa: CASSLDPAGEQYF

d_gene: TRBD1
v_gene: TRBV5-8
j_gene: TRBJ1-2
abundance: once
len: 15
CDR3nt: TGTGCCAGCAGCTTGGGGACAGGGGAGTTGAGGGGCTACACCTTC
CDR3aa: CASSLGTGELRGYTF

d_gene: NA
v_gene: TRBV9
j_gene: TRBJ1-6
abundance: NA
len: 14
CDR3nt: TGTGCCAGCAGCCCCGGTTTGAGATATTCACCCCTCCACTTT
CDR3aa: CASSPGLRYSPLHF

d_gene: NA
v_gene: TRBV20-1
j_gene: TRBJ1-2
abundance: NA
len: 14
CDR3nt: TGCAGTGCTAGTTCTGGAGCCGGAGACTATGGCTACACCTTC
CDR3aa: CSASSGAGDYGYTF

d_gene: NA
v_gene: TRBV3-1/TRBV3-2
j_gene: TRBJ1-6
abundance: NA
len: 16
CDR3nt: TGTGCCAGCAGCCAAGGCGACGTCGGAGTGAATTCACCCCTCCACTTT
CDR3aa: CASSQGDVGVNSPLHF

d_gene: NA
v_gene: TRBV30
j_gene: TRBJ2-5
abundance: once
len: 12
CDR3nt: TGTGCCTGGGAGGGGGGCCAAGAGACCCAGTACTTC
CDR3aa: CAWEGGQETQYF

d_gene: NA
v_gene: TRBV3-1/TRBV3-2
j_gene: TRBJ2-4
abundance: NA
len: 17
CDR3nt: TGTGCCAGCAGCCCAACCGGGCTTCATTTAGCCAAAAACATTCAGTACTTC
CDR3aa: CASSPTGLHLAKNIQYF

d_gene: NA
v_gene: TRBV30
j_gene: TRBJ2-5
abundance: NA
len: 13
CDR3nt: TGTGCCTGGGGGACGGCCGGGCCGGAGACCCAGTACTTC
CDR3aa: CAWGTAGPETQYF

d_gene: NA
v_gene: TRBV7-8
j_gene: TRBJ1-1
abundance: NA
len: 14
CDR3nt: TGTGCCAGCAGCTTAGGAGGAGGCCCCTTCGAAGCTTTCTTT
CDR3aa: CASSLGGGPFEAFF

d_gene: TRBD1
v_gene: TRBV5-1
j_gene: TRBJ1-1
abundance: once
len: 15
CDR3nt: TGCGCCAGCAGCTTGGTGGGACAGGGGGACACTGAAGCTTTCTTT
CDR3aa: CASSLVGQGDTEAFF